The 20 T cell receptor beta chains below come from one sample, sequenced in a study of blood T cell repertoires in COVID-19. Generated by immunoSEQ multiplex PCR, the TCRdb table keeps only in-frame clones and is missing some. The sample has around 44,000 clones, about four fifths seen once. Input material: peripheral blood. The receptors derive from a man aged 35-49 years with active or convalescent COVID-19.

The chain's CDR3 is CASSLGSGGPAFF. CDR3 nucleotide sequence: TGTGCCAGCAGCTTAGGTTCCGGGGGGCCGGCTTTCTTT. This chain links TRBV11-3 with TRBJ1-1; D may be TRBD1 (6 bases). Germline V gene sequence: CDR1 SGHNT, CDR2 YENEEA. CDR3 size: 13 residues. V dropped 1 base and J dropped 11 bases, with 14 bases sitting between them.

The chain recombines TRBV28 with TRBJ2-2; D not certain. The V gene lost 3 bases and the J gene lost 3 bases, with 11 bases spanning the gap. Germline CDR1 is MDHEN and CDR2 is SYDVKM. The CDR3 length is 15 residues. The CDR3, as DNA: TGTGCCAGCAGTTTCCGGAGAGCTCACACCGGGGAGCTGTTTTTT. The encoded protein is CASSFRRAHTGELFF.

The V and J genes are TRBV11-3 and TRBJ2-3; TRBD2 aligns across 8 bases. The CDR3 sequence is 15 residues long. The junction had 8 bases not matched to a gene; V was cut back by 5 bases and J by 4 bases. Germline V gene sequence: CDR1 SGHNT, CDR2 YENEEA. The CDR3 protein is CASSSLAGTSDTQYF. CDR3 DNA sequence: TGTGCCAGCAGCAGCCTAGCGGGCACATCAGATACGCAGTATTTT.

This clone was detected ten times or more. The V call is TRBV7-6, the J call TRBJ2-2; possibly TRBD1 for D (5 bases). The CDR3 is 15 residues long. Germline V lookup: CDR1 SGHVS, CDR2 FNYEAQ. Trimming stripped 5 bases from V and 6 bases from J, with 16 bases between. This chain's CDR3 is CASSPGRVSSGELFF. CDR3 in DNA: TGTGCCAGCAGCCCGGGCAGGGTATCATCCGGGGAGCTGTTTTTT.

V usage is TRBV19 and J usage is TRBJ2-1, with a weak D call TRBD1 (6 bases). The CDR3 is made up of 15 amino acids. V lost 3 bases and J 9 bases, leaving 18 bases between the germline ends. CDR1 is LNHDA, CDR2 SQIVND, per germline (reference sequence). DNA of the CDR3: TGTGCCAGTAGTATGGGACAATCGAAATATAGTGAGCAGTTCTTC. Translation gives CASSMGQSKYSEQFF.

The V and J genes are TRBV21-1 and TRBJ2-7; the D segment call TRBD1 is taken from the table without a DNA check. TRBV21-1 is assigned pseudogene status. The CDR3 loop spans 15 amino acids. CDR3 loop: CASSKGRTGLYEQYF. CDR3 DNA: TGTGCCAGCAGCAAAGGGCGGACAGGTCTATACGAGCAGTACTTC.

The chain combines TRBV5-1 with TRBJ2-3, with a possible D match to TRBD1 (6 bases). The CDR3 runs to 14 residues. Per germline, CDR1 SGHRS and CDR2 YFSETQ. V was trimmed by 5 bases and J by 6 bases, leaving 16 bases between them. Written as DNA, the CDR3 is TGCGCCAGCAGATTACAGGGATCAGGGGATACGCAGTATTTT. Its protein is CASRLQGSGDTQYF. The full variable domain, with the rest looked up from reference TRBV5-1 and TRBJ2-3, is KAGVTQTPRYLIKTRGQQVTLSCSPISGHRSVSWYQQTPGQGLQFLFEYFSETQRNKGNFPGRFSGRQFSNSRSEMNVSTLELGDSALYLCASRLQGSGDTQYFGPGTRLTVL.

This rearrangement joins TRBV28 to TRBJ1-4; D unclear. The ends were cut back, 7 bases at V and 4 bases at J, with 10 bases in the middle. The CDR3 is made up of 13 amino acids. CDR1 and CDR2 (germline): MDHEN, SYDVKM. CDR3 coding DNA: TGTGCCAGCATCGAACAGAATAATGAAAAACTGTTTTTT. Translated, it gives CASIEQNNEKLFF.

The rearrangement joins TRBV2 to TRBJ1-3, with a tentative D call TRBD1 (6 bases). V gave up 7 bases and J gave up 3 bases, with 13 bases separating them. The CDR3 has 14 residues. Looked up from germline, CDR1 is SNHLY and CDR2 is FYNNEI. The CDR3, as DNA: TGTGCCAGCACCCCGACAGGCGGTGGAAACACCATATATTTT. Residues: CASTPTGGGNTIYF.

The V call is TRBV7-3, the J call TRBJ2-3, with 9 bases that match TRBD2. This CDR3 region has 16 residues. Germline-derived CDR1 and CDR2 are SGHTA and FQGTGA. J gave up 0 bases and V 6 bases, and 7 bases lay outside the gene matches. Here the CDR3 DNA reads TGTGCCAGCAGTCCCCGTAGCGGGAGCAGCACAGATACGCAGTATTTT. Translated, it gives CASSPRSGSSTDTQYF.

This chain links TRBV6-4 with TRBJ1-2; the match to TRBD1 covers 8 bases. The CDR3 covers 14 residues. Germline CDR1 is MRHNA and CDR2 is SNTAGT. Trimming at V came to 6 bases and at J to 8 bases, leaving 11 bases not matched to a gene. CDR3 sequence: CASSGGQVGRGYTF. The CDR3 DNA sequence: TGTGCCAGCAGCGGGGGACAGGTCGGTCGAGGCTACACCTTC.

The genes are TRBV5-4 and TRBJ2-3, with 8 bases fitting TRBD2. Germline trimming cut 7 bases from V and 1 base from J; bases unmatched to any gene: 8. The germline V gene has CDR1 SGHNT and CDR2 YYREEE (reference sequence). The CDR3 sequence is 15 residues long. CDR3 nucleotide sequence: TGTGCCAGCTTTCGAGACGGGGGGGGCACAGATACGCAGTATTTT. Translating it yields CASFRDGGGTDTQYF.

This clone is labeled as large. The chain is built from TRBV10-2 and TRBJ2-1, with 7 positions matching TRBD1. The CDR3 covers 14 residues. Germline V gene sequence: CDR1 WSHSY, CDR2 SAAADI. Unmatched junction bases numbered 6, after V lost 3 bases and J lost 7 bases. The CDR3 loop is CASSEWDSVNEQFF. CDR3 sequence (DNA): TGCGCCAGCAGTGAATGGGACAGCGTTAATGAGCAGTTCTTC.

The J gene is TRBJ2-5, the V gene TRBV2; perhaps TRBD1 as D (5 bases). The V gene lost 3 bases and the J gene lost 5 bases, with 7 bases spanning the gap. In germline, CDR1 is SNHLY, CDR2 FYNNEI. The CDR3 covers 12 residues. CDR3 sequence reads: CASSDRDETQYF. The CDR3, as DNA: TGTGCCAGCAGTGACAGGGATGAGACCCAGTACTTC.

V is TRBV7-9 and J is TRBJ1-6; D is perhaps TRBD1 (5 bases). CDR3 length equals 16 residues. V lost 5 bases and J 6 bases, leaving 17 bases between the germline ends. CDR1 SEHNR and CDR2 FQNEAQ come from the germline V gene (reference sequence). CDR3 amino acids: CASSLQDEPINSPLHF. The CDR3, as DNA: TGTGCCAGCAGCCTACAGGATGAACCTATTAATTCACCCCTCCACTTT.

The J gene is TRBJ2-4, the V gene TRBV5-8; 10 nucleotides align to TRBD1. The CDR3 is 14 residues long. The germline V gene encodes CDR1 SGHTS and CDR2 YDEGEE. Unmatched junction bases numbered 15, after V lost 6 bases and J lost 15 bases. CDR3 amino acids: CASIPRDRGLGRYF. The CDR3 nucleotides read TGTGCCAGCATCCCCCGGGACAGGGGCCTTGGCCGGTACTTC.

The CDR3 bases are TGTGCCACCAGTGATCCGCTTCCTGCGGGCTCTGGGGCCAACGTCCTGACTTTC. It translates to CATSDPLPAGSGANVLTF. The chain joins TRBV24-1 to TRBJ2-6, with a tentative D call TRBD2 (5 bases). V was cut by 3 bases and J by 0 bases, with 14 bases left in between. Germline V lookup: CDR1 KGHDR, CDR2 SFDVKD. The CDR3 runs to 18 residues.

The J gene is TRBJ1-1, the V gene TRBV6-5; 7 nucleotides match TRBD1. Germline CDR1 MNHEY, CDR2 SVGAGI. This CDR3 contains 14 residues. V trimming: 6 bases; J trimming: 3 bases; junction bases outside the gene matches: 7. The CDR3 region has the DNA TGTGCCAGCAGGCAACTAGGGGGCCACACTGAAGCTTTCTTT. Its translation: CASRQLGGHTEAFF.

The chain is built from TRBV7-2 and TRBJ2-5; 7 nucleotides agree with TRBD2. V trimming: 5 bases; J trimming: 4 bases; junction bases outside the gene matches: 10. This CDR3 is 15 amino acids long. Germline assignment: CDR1 SGHTA and CDR2 FQGNSA. The CDR3 DNA sequence: TGTGCCAGCAGCCAAGCGGGGCAGCCGGGAGAGACCCAGTACTTC. Translation: CASSQAGQPGETQYF.

This clone was seen once. V usage is TRBV7-3 and J usage is TRBJ2-1; 14 nucleotides agree with TRBD2. CDR1 and CDR2 from the germline V gene are SGHTA and FQGTGA. This CDR3 comprises 18 residues. With 1 base clipped from V and 8 bases from J, the junction kept 10 bases outside the gene matches. The CDR3 DNA follows: TGTGCCAGCAGCTTAAAGCCACCGGGACTAGCGGGAGTCCATGAGCAGTTCTTC. Its protein product is CASSLKPPGLAGVHEQFF.